This entry concerns a single T cell receptor (beta chain). One junction end does not reproduce the germline sequence, and a read error may be involved. The sample is drawn from a study of technical replicates of blood from several donors. The method was immunoSEQ multiplex PCR; TCRdb's version includes in-frame clones alone and lacks a portion of them. The sample has 100,000 or so clones, 96% seen once. CDR1 and CDR2 from the germline V gene are SSHAT and FNYEAQ (reference sequence). The CDR3 extends over 18 amino acids. V gene TRBV7-7 combines with J gene TRBJ2-1, with 7 positions matching TRBD2. This TCR was recovered from a human donor in good health. Sequenced sample: T cells isolated from PBMCs. The CDR3 DNA reads TGTGCTAGCAGCCCAAGGTCCGATCGGGGGGTCAACTACAATGAGCAGTTCTTC. It codes for CASSPRSDRGVNYNEQFF.